The source of this T cell receptor beta chain is a study of PD-L1 blockade in urothelial cancer. About the study: Patients with male sex and bladder-origin urothelial cancer accounted for about nine tenths of the roughly 29 enrolled.

This clone was counted a single time. Some clones are missing from TCRdb's copy, which holds only in-frame ones; the method was immunoSEQ multiplex PCR. The sample records roughly 56,000 clones, about 86% being singletons. CDR1 and CDR2 (germline): SGHRS, YFSETQ. CDR3 length: 16 amino acids. V was cut by 3 bases and J by 6 bases, with 16 bases left in between. As for time point: pretreatment peripheral blood. Urothelial carcinoma affected the patients, and it was locally advanced or metastatic. Patient sample counts ranged from 1 to 8, pretreatment and on-treatment. V gene TRBV5-1 combines with J gene TRBJ1-6; D may be TRBD1 (5 bases). The source was PBMCs, collected around atezolizumab (anti-PD-L1) treatment. The receptor was isolated from a man aged 60 to 75 with urothelial cancer. CDR3 loop: CASSYPQGTGNSPLHF. CDR3 nucleotide sequence: TGCGCCAGCAGCTACCCGCAGGGAACTGGTAATTCACCCCTCCACTTT.